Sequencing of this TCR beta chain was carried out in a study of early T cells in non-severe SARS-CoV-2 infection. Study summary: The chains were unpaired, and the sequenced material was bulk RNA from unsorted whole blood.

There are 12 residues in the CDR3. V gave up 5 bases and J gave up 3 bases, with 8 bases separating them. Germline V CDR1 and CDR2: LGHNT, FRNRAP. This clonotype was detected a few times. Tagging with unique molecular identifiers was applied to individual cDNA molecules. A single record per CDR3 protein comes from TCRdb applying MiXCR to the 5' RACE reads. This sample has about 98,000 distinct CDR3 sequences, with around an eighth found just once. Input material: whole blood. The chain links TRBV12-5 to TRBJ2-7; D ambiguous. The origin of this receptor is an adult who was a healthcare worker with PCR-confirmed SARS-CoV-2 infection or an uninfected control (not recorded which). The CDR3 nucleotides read TGTGCTAGTGGTCCCACCCGCTACGAGCAGTACTTC. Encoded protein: CASGPTRYEQYF. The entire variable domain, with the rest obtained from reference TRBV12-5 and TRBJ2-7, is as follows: DARVTQTPRHKVTEMGQEVTMRCQPILGHNTVFWYRQTMMQGLELLAYFRNRAPLDDSGMPKDRFSAEMPDATLATLKIQPSEPRDSAVYFCASGPTRYEQYFGPGTRLTVT.